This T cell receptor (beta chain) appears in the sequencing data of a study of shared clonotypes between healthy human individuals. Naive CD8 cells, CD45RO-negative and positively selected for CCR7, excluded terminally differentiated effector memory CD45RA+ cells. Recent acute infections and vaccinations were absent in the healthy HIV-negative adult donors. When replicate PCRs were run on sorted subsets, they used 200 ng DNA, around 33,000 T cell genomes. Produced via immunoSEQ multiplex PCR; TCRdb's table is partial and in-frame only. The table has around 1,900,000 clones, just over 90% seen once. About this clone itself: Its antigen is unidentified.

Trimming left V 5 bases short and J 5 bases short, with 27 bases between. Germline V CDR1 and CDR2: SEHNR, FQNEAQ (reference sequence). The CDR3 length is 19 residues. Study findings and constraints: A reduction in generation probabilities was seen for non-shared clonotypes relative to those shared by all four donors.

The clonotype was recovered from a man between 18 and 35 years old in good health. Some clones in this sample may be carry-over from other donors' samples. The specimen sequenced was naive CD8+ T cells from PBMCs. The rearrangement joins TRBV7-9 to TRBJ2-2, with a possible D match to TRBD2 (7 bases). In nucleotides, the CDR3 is TGTGCCAGCAGCCCTCTTGGGGGGGCGAGAACCCAAACAACCGGGGAGCTGTTTTTT. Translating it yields CASSPLGGARTQTTGELFF.